The entry below gives a single TCR beta chain sequence along with its context. The ends were cut back, 5 bases at V and 6 bases at J, with 13 bases in the middle. Germline values: CDR1 LNHDA, CDR2 SQIVND (reference sequence). CDR3 size: 13 residues. The data were obtained in a study of T cell changes during pregnancy in multiple sclerosis. TCRdb's copy holds only in-frame clones and misses some; the assay was immunoSEQ multiplex PCR. The sample lists some 70,000 clones, approximately 92% occurring once. The clonotype originates from a female donor in good health, enrolled as a control in a pregnancy study. The source was peripheral blood, collected after pregnancy. V is TRBV19 and J is TRBJ1-1; a weak D match, TRBD1 (5 bases). The CDR3 bases are TGTGCCAGTAGTTCCACAGGTCGGGCTGAAGCTTTCTTT. Its translation: CASSSTGRAEAFF.